This T cell receptor (beta chain) was recovered during a study of blood T cell repertoires in COVID-19. About the research overall: The study drew acute and convalescent COVID-19 samples from the United States, Italy and Spain. Sources were T cells, B-cell-depleted T cells, or PBMCs; the material itself was cDNA or gDNA.

As processed by the authors: Reference gene primers were amplified, and this amplification served to estimate nucleated cell counts. Clones were sequenced by immunoSEQ multiplex PCR, and TCRdb holds only the in-frame ones, with some missing. V, J and clone size derive from that table, while D and trimming were established from the DNA sequence. The sample gives about 190,000 clones, less than 80% of which show up once; under 15% is in the top ten. The TCR was taken from a woman between 50 and 59 years old with acute or convalescent COVID-19. Material: peripheral blood.

CDR3 DNA sequence: TGTGCCAGCAGTCGGGTGTATTCTGGAAACACCATATATTTT. This sequence encodes CASSRVYSGNTIYF. The V and J genes are TRBV7-2 and TRBJ1-3, with D unresolved. Trimming cost V 6 bases and J 1 base, with 10 bases left between them. Germline values: CDR1 SGHTA, CDR2 FQGNSA. This CDR3 is built from 14 residues.